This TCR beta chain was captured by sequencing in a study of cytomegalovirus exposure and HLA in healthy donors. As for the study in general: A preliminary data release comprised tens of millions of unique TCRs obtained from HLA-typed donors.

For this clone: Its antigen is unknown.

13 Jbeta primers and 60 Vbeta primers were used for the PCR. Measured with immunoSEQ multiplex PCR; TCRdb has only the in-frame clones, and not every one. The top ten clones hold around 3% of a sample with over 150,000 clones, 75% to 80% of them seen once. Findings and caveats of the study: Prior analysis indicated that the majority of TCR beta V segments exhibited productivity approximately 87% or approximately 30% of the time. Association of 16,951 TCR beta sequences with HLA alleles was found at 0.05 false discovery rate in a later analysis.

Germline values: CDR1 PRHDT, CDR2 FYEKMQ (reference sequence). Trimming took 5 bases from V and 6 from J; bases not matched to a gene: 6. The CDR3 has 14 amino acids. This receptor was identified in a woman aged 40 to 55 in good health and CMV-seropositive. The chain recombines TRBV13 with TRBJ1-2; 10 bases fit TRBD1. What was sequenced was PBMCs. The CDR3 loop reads CASSVTGTGDGYTF. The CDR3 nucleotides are TGTGCCAGCAGCGTTACCGGGACAGGGGATGGCTACACCTTC.